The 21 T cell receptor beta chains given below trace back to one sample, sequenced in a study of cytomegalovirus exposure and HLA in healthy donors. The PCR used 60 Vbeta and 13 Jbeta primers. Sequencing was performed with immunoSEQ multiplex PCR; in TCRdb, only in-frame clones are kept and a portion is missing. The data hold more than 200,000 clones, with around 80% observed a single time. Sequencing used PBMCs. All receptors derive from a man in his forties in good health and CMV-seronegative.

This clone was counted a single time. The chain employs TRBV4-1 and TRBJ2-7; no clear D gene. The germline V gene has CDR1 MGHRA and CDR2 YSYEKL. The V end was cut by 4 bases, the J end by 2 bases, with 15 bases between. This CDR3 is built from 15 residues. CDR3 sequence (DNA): TGCGCCAGCAGCCCAAGAGCGCGGTCCCCCTACGAGCAGTACTTC. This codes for CASSPRARSPYEQYF.

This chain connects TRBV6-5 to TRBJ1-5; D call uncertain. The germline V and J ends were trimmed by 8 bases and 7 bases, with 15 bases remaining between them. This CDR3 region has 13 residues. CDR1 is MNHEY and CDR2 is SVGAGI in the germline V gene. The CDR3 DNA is TGTGCCAGCGGAGAGGTGGTGGCCCAGCCCCAGCATTTT. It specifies CASGEVVAQPQHF.

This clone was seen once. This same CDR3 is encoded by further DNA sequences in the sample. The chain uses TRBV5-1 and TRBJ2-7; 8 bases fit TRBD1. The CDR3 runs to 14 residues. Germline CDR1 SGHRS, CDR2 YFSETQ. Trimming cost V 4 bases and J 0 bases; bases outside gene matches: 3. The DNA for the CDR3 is TGCGCCAGCAGCCTCGGACAGGGCTCCTACGAGCAGTACTTC. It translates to CASSLGQGSYEQYF. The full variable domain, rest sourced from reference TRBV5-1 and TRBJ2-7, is KAGVTQTPRYLIKTRGQQVTLSCSPISGHRSVSWYQQTPGQGLQFLFEYFSETQRNKGNFPGRFSGRQFSNSRSEMNVSTLELGDSALYLCASSLGQGSYEQYFGPGTRLTVT.

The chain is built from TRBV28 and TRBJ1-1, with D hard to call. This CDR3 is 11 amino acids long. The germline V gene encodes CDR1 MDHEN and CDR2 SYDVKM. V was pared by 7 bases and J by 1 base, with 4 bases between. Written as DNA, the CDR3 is TGTGCCAGCACCGGGAACACTGAAGCTTTCTTT. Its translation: CASTGNTEAFF. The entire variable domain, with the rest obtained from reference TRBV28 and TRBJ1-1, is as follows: DVKVTQSSRYLVKRTGEKVFLECVQDMDHENMFWYRQDPGLGLRLIYFSYDVKMKEKGDIPEGYSVSREKKERFSLILESASTNQTSMYLCASTGNTEAFFGQGTRLTVV.

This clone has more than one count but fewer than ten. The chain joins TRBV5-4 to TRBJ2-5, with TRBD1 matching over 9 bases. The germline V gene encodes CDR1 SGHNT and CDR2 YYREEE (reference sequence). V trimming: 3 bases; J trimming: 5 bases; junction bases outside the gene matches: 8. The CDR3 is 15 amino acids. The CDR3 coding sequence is TGTGCCAGCAGCTACTCGGGACAGGGCGGTGAGACCCAGTACTTC. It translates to CASSYSGQGGETQYF.

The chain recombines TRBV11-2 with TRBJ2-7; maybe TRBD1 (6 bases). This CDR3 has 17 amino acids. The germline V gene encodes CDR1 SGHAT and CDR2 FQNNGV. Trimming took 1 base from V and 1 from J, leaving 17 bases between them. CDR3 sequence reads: CASSLVRGTRGSYEQYF. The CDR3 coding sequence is TGTGCCAGCAGCTTAGTTAGGGGGACCAGGGGATCCTACGAGCAGTACTTC.

Here the CDR3 reads CASSLTGTGVEQYF. As DNA, the CDR3 is TGTGCCAGCAGTTTAACCGGGACAGGGGTCGAGCAGTACTTC. This chain links TRBV27 with TRBJ2-7; TRBD1 matches at 10 bases. Germline-derived CDR1 and CDR2 are MNHEY and SMNVEV (reference sequence). Trimming cost V 2 bases and J 6 bases; bases outside gene matches: 4. The CDR3 runs 14 residues.

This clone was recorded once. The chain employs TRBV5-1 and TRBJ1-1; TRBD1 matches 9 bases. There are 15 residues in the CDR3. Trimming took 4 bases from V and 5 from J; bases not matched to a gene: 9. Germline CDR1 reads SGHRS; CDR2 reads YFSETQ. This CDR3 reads CASSVKQGAGTEAFF. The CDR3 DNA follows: TGCGCCAGCAGCGTAAAACAGGGGGCAGGGACTGAAGCTTTCTTT.

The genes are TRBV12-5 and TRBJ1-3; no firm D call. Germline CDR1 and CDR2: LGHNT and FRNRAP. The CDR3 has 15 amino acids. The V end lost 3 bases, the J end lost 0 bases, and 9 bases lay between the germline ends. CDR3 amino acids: CASGLGEASGNTIYF. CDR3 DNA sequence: TGTGCTAGTGGTTTAGGAGAGGCCTCTGGAAACACCATATATTTT. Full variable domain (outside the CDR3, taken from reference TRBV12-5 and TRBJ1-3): DARVTQTPRHKVTEMGQEVTMRCQPILGHNTVFWYRQTMMQGLELLAYFRNRAPLDDSGMPKDRFSAEMPDATLATLKIQPSEPRDSAVYFCASGLGEASGNTIYFGEGSWLTVV.

The CDR3 reads CASSQGSLASKNIQYF. DNA of the CDR3: TGCGCCAGCAGCCAAGGCTCTTTAGCATCCAAAAACATTCAGTACTTC. V and J are TRBV4-1 and TRBJ2-4; D unclear. Per germline, CDR1 MGHRA and CDR2 YSYEKL. This CDR3 contains 16 residues. With 1 base removed from V and 2 bases from J, the gap between germline ends came to 12 bases.

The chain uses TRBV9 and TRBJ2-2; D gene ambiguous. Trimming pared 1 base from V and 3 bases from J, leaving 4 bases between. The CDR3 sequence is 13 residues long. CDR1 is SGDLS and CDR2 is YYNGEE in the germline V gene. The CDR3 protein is CASSVRDTGELFF. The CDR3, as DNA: TGTGCCAGCAGCGTACGGGACACCGGGGAGCTGTTTTTT. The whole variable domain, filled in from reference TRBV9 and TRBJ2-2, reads DSGVTQTPKHLITATGQRVTLRCSPRSGDLSVYWYQQSLDQGLQFLIQYYNGEERAKGNILERFSAQQFPDLHSELNLSSLELGDSALYFCASSVRDTGELFFGEGSRLTVL.

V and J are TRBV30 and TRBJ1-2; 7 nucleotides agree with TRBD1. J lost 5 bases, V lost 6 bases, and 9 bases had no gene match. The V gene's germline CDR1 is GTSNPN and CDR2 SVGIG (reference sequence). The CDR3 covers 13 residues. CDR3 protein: CACTGDLAYGYTF. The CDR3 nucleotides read TGTGCCTGTACAGGGGATCTTGCGTATGGCTACACCTTC.

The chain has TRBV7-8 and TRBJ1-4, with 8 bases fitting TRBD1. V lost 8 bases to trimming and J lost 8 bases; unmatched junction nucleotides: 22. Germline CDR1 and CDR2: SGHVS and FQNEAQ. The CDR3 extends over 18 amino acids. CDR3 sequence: CASALDQGASGSSEKLFF. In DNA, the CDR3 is TGTGCCAGCGCGTTGGATCAGGGGGCGTCAGGCTCGTCCGAAAAACTGTTTTTT.

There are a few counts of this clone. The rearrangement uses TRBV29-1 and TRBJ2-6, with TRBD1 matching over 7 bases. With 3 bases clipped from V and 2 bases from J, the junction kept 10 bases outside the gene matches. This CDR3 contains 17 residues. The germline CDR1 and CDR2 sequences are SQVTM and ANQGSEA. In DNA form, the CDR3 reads TGCAGCGTTGAGAACAGGGGAGAACCGACTGGGGCCAACGTCCTGACTTTC. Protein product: CSVENRGEPTGANVLTF.

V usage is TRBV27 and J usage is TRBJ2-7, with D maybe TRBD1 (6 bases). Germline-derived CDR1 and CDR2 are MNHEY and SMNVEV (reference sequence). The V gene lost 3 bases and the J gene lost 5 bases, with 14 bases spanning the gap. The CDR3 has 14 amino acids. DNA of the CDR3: TGTGCCAGCAGTTTTACAGGGATAGGCCACGAGCAGTACTTC. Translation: CASSFTGIGHEQYF.

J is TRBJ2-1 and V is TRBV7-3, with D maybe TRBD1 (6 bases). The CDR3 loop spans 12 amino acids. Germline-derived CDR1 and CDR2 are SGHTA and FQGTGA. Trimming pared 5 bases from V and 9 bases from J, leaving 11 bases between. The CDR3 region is CASSKGDTEQFF. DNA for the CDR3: TGTGCCAGCAGCAAGGGGGATACTGAGCAGTTCTTC.

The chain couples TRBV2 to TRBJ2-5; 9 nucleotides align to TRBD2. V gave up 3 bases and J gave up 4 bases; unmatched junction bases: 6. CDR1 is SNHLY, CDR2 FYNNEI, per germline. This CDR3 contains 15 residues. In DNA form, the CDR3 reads TGTGCCAGCAGTGAGGGCGGGAGGGCCAGAGAGACCCAGTACTTC. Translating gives CASSEGGRARETQYF. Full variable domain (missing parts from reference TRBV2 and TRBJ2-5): EPEVTQTPSHQVTQMGQEVILRCVPISNHLYFYWYRQILGQKVEFLVSFYNNEISEKSEIFDDQFSVERPDGSNFTLKIRSTKLEDSAMYFCASSEGGRARETQYFGPGTRLLVL.

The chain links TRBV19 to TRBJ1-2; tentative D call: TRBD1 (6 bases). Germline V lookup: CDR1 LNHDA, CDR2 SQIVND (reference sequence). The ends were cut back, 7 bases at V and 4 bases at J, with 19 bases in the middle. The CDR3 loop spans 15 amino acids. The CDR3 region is CASTPSGALGYGYTF. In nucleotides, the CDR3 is TGTGCCAGTACCCCCTCAGGGGCCCTGGGCTATGGCTACACCTTC.

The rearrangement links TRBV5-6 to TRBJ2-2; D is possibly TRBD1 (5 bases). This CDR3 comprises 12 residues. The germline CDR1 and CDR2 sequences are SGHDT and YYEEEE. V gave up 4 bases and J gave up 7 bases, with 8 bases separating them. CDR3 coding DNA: TGTGCCAGCAGCGACAGCCGCGGGGAGCTGTTTTTT. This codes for CASSDSRGELFF.

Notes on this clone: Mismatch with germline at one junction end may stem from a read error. The CDR3 protein is CASSLGARLAAEEFF. DNA of the CDR3: TGCGCCAGCAGCTTGGGGGCCAGACTAGCGGCTGAGGAGTTCTTC. The rearrangement links TRBV5-1 to TRBJ2-1; 9 nucleotides agree with TRBD2. CDR3 size: 15 residues. CDR1 and CDR2 (germline): SGHRS, YFSETQ.

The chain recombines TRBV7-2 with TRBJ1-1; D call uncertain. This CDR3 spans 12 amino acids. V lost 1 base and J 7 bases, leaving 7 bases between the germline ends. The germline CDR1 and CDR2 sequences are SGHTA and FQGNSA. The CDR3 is CASSLVQIEAFF. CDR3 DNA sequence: TGTGCCAGCAGCTTAGTACAGATTGAAGCTTTCTTT.